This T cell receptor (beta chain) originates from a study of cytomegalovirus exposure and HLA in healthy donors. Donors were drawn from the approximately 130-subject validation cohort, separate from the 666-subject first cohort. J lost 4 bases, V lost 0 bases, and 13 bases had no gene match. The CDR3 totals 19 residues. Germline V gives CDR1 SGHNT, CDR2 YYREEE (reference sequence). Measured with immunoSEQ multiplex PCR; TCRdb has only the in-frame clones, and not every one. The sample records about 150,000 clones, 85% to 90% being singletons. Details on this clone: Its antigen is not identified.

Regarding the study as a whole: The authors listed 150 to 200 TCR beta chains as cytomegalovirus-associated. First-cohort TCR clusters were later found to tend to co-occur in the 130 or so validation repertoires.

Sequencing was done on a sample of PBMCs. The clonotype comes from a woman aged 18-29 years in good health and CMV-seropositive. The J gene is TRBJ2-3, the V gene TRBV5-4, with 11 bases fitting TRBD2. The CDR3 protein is CASSLGLAGGGLQSDTQYF. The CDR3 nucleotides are TGTGCCAGCAGCTTGGGGCTAGCGGGAGGAGGCCTCCAATCAGATACGCAGTATTTT.